These 24 T cell receptor beta chains were sequenced from one sample in a study of memory CD4+ T cells and cytomegalovirus serostatus. Generated by immunoSEQ multiplex PCR, the TCRdb table keeps only in-frame clones and is missing some. The sample yields approximately 61,000 clones, about 78% seen once. The sort gate was single viable CD3+CD4+CD8-CD45RO+ cells for memory CD4+ T cells. Sequencing was performed on memory CD4+ T cells from blood. All receptors derive from an adult in good health and CMV-seronegative. Some clones in this sample may be carry-over from other donors' samples.

V gene TRBV6-5 combines with J gene TRBJ1-6, with a possible D match to TRBD1 (5 bases). The CDR3 is 13 amino acids. Germline-derived CDR1 and CDR2 are MNHEY and SVGAGI. V shed 6 bases and J shed 10 bases, with 13 bases lying between them. CDR3 sequence: CASRFRVGSPLHF. For the CDR3, the DNA is TGTGCCAGCAGGTTCAGGGTCGGCTCACCCCTCCACTTT.

V is TRBV5-6 and J is TRBJ2-1; a weak D match, TRBD2 (7 bases). The CDR3 contains 13 residues. Trimming pared 0 bases from V and 12 bases from J, leaving 13 bases between. The germline V gene has CDR1 SGHDT and CDR2 YYEEEE. CDR3 sequence (DNA): TGTGCCAGCAGCTTGGCCGCGGGGGCTGGGCAGTTCTTC. Translating it yields CASSLAAGAGQFF.

V usage is TRBV18 and J usage is TRBJ2-7; unclear D gene. Trimming removed 2 bases at V and 2 bases at J, with 10 bases between. Germline V lookup: CDR1 KGHSH, CDR2 LQKENI. The CDR3 contains 14 residues. Written as DNA, the CDR3 is TGTGCCAGCTCACCAGGCCAGTCAACCTACGAGCAGTACTTC. Translated: CASSPGQSTYEQYF.

The chain has TRBV29-1 and TRBJ2-1; no clear D gene. Trimming shortened V by 6 bases and J by 8 bases, and 14 bases separated the two germline ends. Germline loops: CDR1 SQVTM, CDR2 ANQGSEA. This CDR3 contains 12 residues. The CDR3 coding sequence is TGCAGCGTAAACCCGGGCGGAGATGAGCAGTTCTTC. Protein sequence: CSVNPGGDEQFF.

The chain employs TRBV9 and TRBJ2-7; tentative D call: TRBD1 (6 bases). V shed 4 bases and J shed 5 bases, with 16 bases lying between them. Germline CDR1 is SGDLS and CDR2 is YYNGEE. The CDR3 is 14 amino acids. The CDR3 loop reads CASSLHGQGNEQYF. CDR3 DNA sequence: TGTGCCAGCAGCCTCCACGGCCAGGGGAACGAGCAGTACTTC.

This chain uses TRBV7-9 with TRBJ1-6, with D perhaps TRBD1 (6 bases). CDR3 size: 16 residues. The germline V and J ends were trimmed by 4 bases and 0 bases, with 10 bases remaining between them. Germline V gene data show CDR1 as SEHNR and CDR2 as FQNEAQ (reference sequence). CDR3 bases: TGTGCCAGCAGCTCCAGGGGTCCCTCCTATAATTCACCCCTCCACTTT. Amino acid sequence: CASSSRGPSYNSPLHF.

V is TRBV6-6 and J is TRBJ2-3; 11 bases align to TRBD1. The J segment lost 4 bases and the V segment lost 5 bases, leaving 2 bases of the junction unmatched. CDR1 is MNHNY, CDR2 SVGAGI, per germline (reference sequence). The CDR3 is 14 residues long. The CDR3 is CASSGQGAADTQYF. The CDR3 nucleotides read TGTGCCAGCAGTGGACAGGGGGCGGCAGATACGCAGTATTTT.

This rearrangement joins TRBV28 to TRBJ1-2, with TRBD1 matching 10 bases. CDR1 and CDR2 from the germline V gene are MDHEN and SYDVKM. Losses at the gene ends were 5 bases for V and 4 bases for J; bases not matched to a gene: 4. The CDR3 is 14 residues long. The CDR3 spells CASSTGTGAYGYTF. The CDR3, as DNA: TGTGCCAGCAGTACCGGGACAGGGGCCTATGGCTACACCTTC.

This rearrangement joins TRBV18 to TRBJ1-3; TRBD1 aligns across 9 bases. V dropped 1 base and J dropped 4; count of bases not matched to a gene: 5. The V gene's germline CDR1 is KGHSH and CDR2 LQKENI. CDR3 length: 16 amino acids. The CDR3 bases are TGTGCCAGCTCACCACTAACAGGGGGCGCCGGAAACACCATATATTTT. Translated, it gives CASSPLTGGAGNTIYF.

This clone was detected a few times. V usage is TRBV2 and J usage is TRBJ1-1; a possible D gene is TRBD1 (6 bases). The CDR3 spans 12 residues. The germline CDR1 and CDR2 sequences are SNHLY and FYNNEI. V lost 10 bases and J 2 bases, leaving 11 bases between the germline ends. CDR3 protein: CAIDRSNTEAFF. The CDR3 nucleotides are TGTGCCATCGACAGGTCTAACACTGAAGCTTTCTTT.

This clone is a singleton in its sample. The J gene is TRBJ1-1, the V gene TRBV20-1, with 10 bases identical to TRBD1. Looked up from germline, CDR1 is DFQATT and CDR2 is SNEGSKA (reference sequence). The CDR3 runs to 11 residues. J gave up 7 bases and V 6 bases, and 2 bases lay outside the gene matches. The CDR3 nucleotides read TGCAGTGCCTGGGACAGGGGTGAAGCTTTCTTT. As protein: CSAWDRGEAFF.

V gene TRBV11-2 combines with J gene TRBJ1-6; no clear D gene. The CDR3 sequence is 15 residues long. Trimming shortened V by 3 bases and J by 1 base, and 7 bases separated the two germline ends. Germline V lookup: CDR1 SGHAT, CDR2 FQNNGV. This CDR3 is CASSFDLSYNSPLHF. As DNA, the CDR3 is TGTGCCAGCAGCTTCGACCTATCCTATAATTCACCCCTCCACTTT. Filled out from reference TRBV11-2 and TRBJ1-6, the complete variable domain reads EAGVAQSPRYKIIEKRQSVAFWCNPISGHATLYWYQQILGQGPKLLIQFQNNGVVDDSQLPKDRFSAERLKGVDSTLKIQPAKLEDSAVYLCASSFDLSYNSPLHFGNGTRLTVT.

This clone has just a few counts. The chain uses TRBV2 and TRBJ2-1, with 12 nucleotides matching TRBD2. V lost 6 bases to trimming and J lost 7 bases; unmatched junction nucleotides: 4. CDR3 length: 14 amino acids. Germline V gene lookup returns CDR1 SNHLY and CDR2 FYNNEI. The CDR3 loop reads CASRRTSGVNEQFF. The CDR3 DNA sequence: TGTGCCAGCAGGAGGACTAGCGGGGTAAATGAGCAGTTCTTC.

This clone has a handful of counts. The V gene is TRBV7-9, the J gene TRBJ2-2, with D unresolved. V was clipped by 2 bases and J by 0 bases, with 7 bases between them. Per germline, CDR1 SEHNR and CDR2 FQNEAQ (reference sequence). This CDR3 spans 15 amino acids. CDR3 in DNA: TGTGCCAGCAGCTTACGCCGGGCGAACACCGGGGAGCTGTTTTTT. Its translation: CASSLRRANTGELFF.

This clone was recorded a few times. This chain joins TRBV5-1 and TRBJ1-2, with 7 bases that match TRBD1. Germline CDR1 and CDR2: SGHRS and YFSETQ. V shed 4 bases, J shed 8 bases, and the junction held 8 bases outside the gene matches. There are 13 residues in the CDR3. CDR3 bases: TGCGCCAGCAGCGAAAGGGGACAGAGGGGCTACACCTTC. Amino acid sequence: CASSERGQRGYTF.

The chain uses TRBV6-5 and TRBJ2-1; 9 nucleotides match TRBD1. This CDR3 is built from 15 residues. CDR1 MNHEY and CDR2 SVGAGI come from the germline V gene. V shed 5 bases and J 7 bases; nucleotides not matched to a gene: 9. This chain's CDR3 is CASSRKGQGHNEQFF. The CDR3, as DNA: TGTGCCAGCAGTCGGAAAGGACAGGGGCATAATGAGCAGTTCTTC.

V usage is TRBV11-2 and J usage is TRBJ1-4, with D unclear. The length of the CDR3 is 13 residues. In germline, CDR1 is SGHAT, CDR2 FQNNGV. Trimming shortened V by 1 base and J by 6 bases, and 6 bases separated the two germline ends. This chain's CDR3 is CASSLASYEKLFF. The DNA of the CDR3 is TGTGCCAGCAGCTTAGCATCCTATGAAAAACTGTTTTTT.

The chain is built from TRBV30 and TRBJ1-2; TRBD1 is a possible D gene (5 bases). Germline assignment: CDR1 GTSNPN and CDR2 SVGIG (reference sequence). The V gene lost 3 bases and the J gene lost 8 bases, with 13 bases spanning the gap. The length of the CDR3 is 12 residues. In nucleotides, the CDR3 is TGTGCCTGGAGGGGGGGGATAGGAGGCTACACCTTC. It translates to CAWRGGIGGYTF.

The chain links TRBV7-2 to TRBJ1-1; unclear D gene. V was cut by 0 bases and J by 6 bases, with 20 bases left in between. Germline-derived CDR1 and CDR2 are SGHTA and FQGNSA. CDR3 size: 17 residues. The CDR3 loop is CASSLAWTPGYAPEAFF. Written as DNA, the CDR3 is TGTGCCAGCAGCTTAGCTTGGACGCCGGGCTACGCCCCTGAAGCTTTCTTT. The full variable domain, rest sourced from reference TRBV7-2 and TRBJ1-1, is GAGVSQSPSNKVTEKGKDVELRCDPISGHTALYWYRQSLGQGLEFLIYFQGNSAPDKSGLPSDRFSAERTGGSVSTLTIQRTQQEDSAVYLCASSLAWTPGYAPEAFFGQGTRLTVV.

V gene TRBV10-2 combines with J gene TRBJ1-3; D gene ambiguous. The CDR3 runs to 14 residues. The germline V gene encodes CDR1 WSHSY and CDR2 SAAADI. V dropped 8 bases and J dropped 2 bases, with 13 bases sitting between them. The CDR3 DNA reads TGCGCCAGCTATGACGGGTGGACTGGAAACACCATATATTTT. It encodes CASYDGWTGNTIYF.

The chain joins TRBV6-4 to TRBJ1-6; 7 bases match TRBD1. With V trimmed by 6 bases and J by 10 bases, 6 bases remained unmatched. Germline V gene lookup returns CDR1 MRHNA and CDR2 SNTAGT. CDR3 size: 13 residues. The CDR3 DNA sequence: TGTGCCAGCAGACGGGACAGAGAATCACCCCTCCACTTT. Translating gives CASRRDRESPLHF.

The chain has TRBV27 and TRBJ1-2; 7 nucleotides align to TRBD1. V shed 4 bases and J 2 bases; nucleotides not matched to a gene: 13. The CDR3 is 17 amino acids. Germline values: CDR1 MNHEY, CDR2 SMNVEV (reference sequence). The CDR3 region has the DNA TGTGCCAGCAGTTCACAGAAAAACCGGGACAGCAACTATGGCTACACCTTC. Translating it yields CASSSQKNRDSNYGYTF.

The rearrangement links TRBV6-5 to TRBJ1-5; the match to TRBD1 covers 8 bases. With V trimmed by 9 bases and J by 1 base, 2 bases remained unmatched. The CDR3 runs to 13 residues. Germline loops: CDR1 MNHEY, CDR2 SVGAGI. CDR3 sequence: CASGQGSNQPQHF. CDR3 DNA sequence: TGTGCCAGTGGACAGGGCAGCAATCAGCCCCAGCATTTT.

The rearrangement links TRBV19 to TRBJ2-1; D gene uncertain. Per germline, CDR1 LNHDA and CDR2 SQIVND (reference sequence). V was trimmed by 3 bases and J by 0 bases, leaving 12 bases between them. The CDR3 has 16 amino acids. The CDR3 protein is CASSMWAPSSYNEQFF. The CDR3 DNA follows: TGTGCCAGTAGTATGTGGGCCCCTAGCTCCTACAATGAGCAGTTCTTC.